This TCR beta chain originates from a study of human T cells and chemical hapten exposure. Background on the study: Per-sample TCR yield variation was attributed mainly to small pooled library volume differences. Study findings and constraints: No change in TCRs above 1 in 1000 frequency was produced by DPC sensitization.

The CDR3 has 15 amino acids. The germline gives CDR1 MGHDK, CDR2 SYGVNS. With V trimmed by 2 bases and J by 2 bases, 2 bases remained unmatched. This clonotype was counted many times. The target antigen is unknown. Authors' processing steps: A per-sample median of about 100,000 TCRs was observed, with counts ranging from roughly 23,224 to 700,000. MiXCR, applied by TCRdb to the RACE reads, yields one record per CDR3 protein. In this record, the V and J calls reflect TCRdb's handling and not the investigators' own analysis. In the table there are roughly 46,000 distinct CDR3 sequences, 3.5% to 5% of which are singletons. Time point here: healthy volunteer bleed at 2 weeks. Unfractionated whole blood yielded total RNA.

This TCR came from a human donor in good health. Some clones in this sample may be carry-over from other donors' samples. The chain is built from TRBV25-1 and TRBJ2-1, with 8 positions matching TRBD1. Sequenced material: whole blood. CDR3 DNA: TGTGCCAGCAGTGAAACAGGGGGTCCCTACAATGAGCAGTTCTTC. Translating gives CASSETGGPYNEQFF.